This TCR beta chain was captured by sequencing in a study of neurological immune-mediated disorders. Whole-study findings and limits: No sharing of CDR3 amino acid sequences was observed among expanded clones across subjects, suggesting private repertoires in all groups. The greatest TCR clonal expansion occurred in HTLV-1-associated myelopathy and the least in multiple sclerosis, which fell below healthy controls.

This clonotype has just a few counts. Its antigen is unidentified. The CDR3 covers 17 residues. Germline CDR1 reads SGHAT; CDR2 reads FQNNGV. V lost 5 bases and J 4 bases, leaving 20 bases between the germline ends. The time point: longitudinal time-point 1 (baseline). Preparation of the unsorted libraries drew on 2 million PBMCs stored at -80 C. By 5'RACE with 10-nucleotide random UMIs, the cDNA was made. TCRdb ran MiXCR on the 5' RACE reads and lists one entry per CDR3 protein. The profile shows over 55,000 distinct CDR3 sequences, roughly 10% of them singletons. The origin of this receptor is a young man in good health. The chain combines TRBV11-2 with TRBJ2-2, with a possible D match to TRBD1 (5 bases). Input material: PBMCs. For the CDR3, the DNA is TGTGCCAGCAGCAAGTCAGGGATTATGTGGGTCACCGGGGAGCTGTTTTTT. Translation: CASSKSGIMWVTGELFF. The full variable domain, in which reference TRBV11-2 and TRBJ2-2 provide the parts outside the CDR3, is EAGVAQSPRYKIIEKRQSVAFWCNPISGHATLYWYQQILGQGPKLLIQFQNNGVVDDSQLPKDRFSAERLKGVDSTLKIQPAKLEDSAVYLCASSKSGIMWVTGELFFGEGSRLTVL.